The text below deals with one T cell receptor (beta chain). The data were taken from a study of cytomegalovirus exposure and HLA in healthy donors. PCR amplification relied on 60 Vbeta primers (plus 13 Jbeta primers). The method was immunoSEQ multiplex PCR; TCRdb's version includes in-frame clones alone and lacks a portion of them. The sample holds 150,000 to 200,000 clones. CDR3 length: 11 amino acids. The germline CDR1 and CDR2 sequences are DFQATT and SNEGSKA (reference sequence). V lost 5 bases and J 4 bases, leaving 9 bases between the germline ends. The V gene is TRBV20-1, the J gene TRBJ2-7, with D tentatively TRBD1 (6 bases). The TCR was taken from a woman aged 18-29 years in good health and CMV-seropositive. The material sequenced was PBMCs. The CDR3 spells CSALQGYEQYF. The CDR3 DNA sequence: TGCAGTGCTCTCCAGGGGTACGAGCAGTACTTC.